The sequence of this T cell receptor (beta chain) was determined in a study of radiation and T cells in renal cell carcinoma. Whole-study results and caveats: Baseline intratumoral clonotype presence is unknown without pretreatment biopsies. Top tumor clonotypes rose in blood 2 weeks post-radiation, then contracted.

Time point of the sample: blood 4 weeks post-SBRT, at nephrectomy. Noted treatment: 15 Gy SBRT to primary tumor, nephrectomy 4 weeks later. The patient's renal cell carcinoma had clear cell pathology. Clones were sequenced by immunoSEQ multiplex PCR, and TCRdb holds only the in-frame ones, with some missing. The sample lists 130,000 to 150,000 clones, approximately 86% seen once, with under 20% in the top ten. Trimming took 3 bases from V and 7 from J, leaving 16 bases between them. The CDR3 sequence is 14 residues long. The V gene's germline CDR1 is LNHDA and CDR2 SQIVND (reference sequence). As regards this clone: Antigen: not known.

The chain uses TRBV19 and TRBJ2-7; D might be TRBD1 (5 bases). The sequence derives from a woman aged 50 to 60 with renal cell carcinoma. The source was blood, collected from a patient whose treatment included radiotherapy and nephrectomy. CDR3 sequence: CASSIRDRLQEQYF. The CDR3 DNA reads TGTGCCAGTAGTATCCGAGACAGACTTCAGGAGCAGTACTTC.